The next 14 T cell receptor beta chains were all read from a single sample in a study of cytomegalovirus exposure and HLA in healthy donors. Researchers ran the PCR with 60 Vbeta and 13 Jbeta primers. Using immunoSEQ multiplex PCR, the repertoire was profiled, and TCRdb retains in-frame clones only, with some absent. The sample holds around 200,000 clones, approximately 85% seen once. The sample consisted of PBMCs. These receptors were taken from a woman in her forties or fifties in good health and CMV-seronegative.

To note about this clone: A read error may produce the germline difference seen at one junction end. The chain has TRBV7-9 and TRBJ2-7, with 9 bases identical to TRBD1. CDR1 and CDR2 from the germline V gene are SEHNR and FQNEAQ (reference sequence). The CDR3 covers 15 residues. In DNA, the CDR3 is TGTTCCAGCAGCCAAAGTGGGACAGGGTCCTACGAGCAGTACTTC. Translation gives CSSSQSGTGSYEQYF.

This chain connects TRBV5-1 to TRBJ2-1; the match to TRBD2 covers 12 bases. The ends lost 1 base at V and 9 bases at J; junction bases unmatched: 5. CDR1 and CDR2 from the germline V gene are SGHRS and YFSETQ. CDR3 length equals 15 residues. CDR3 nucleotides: TGCGCCAGCAGCTTGCTAGCGGGAGGGCGGGGTGAGCAGTTCTTC. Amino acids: CASSLLAGGRGEQFF.

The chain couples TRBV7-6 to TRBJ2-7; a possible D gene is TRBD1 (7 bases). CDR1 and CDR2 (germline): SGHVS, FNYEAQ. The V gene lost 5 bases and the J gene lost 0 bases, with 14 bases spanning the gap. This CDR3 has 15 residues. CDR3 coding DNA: TGTGCCAGCAGCCCCAGACAGGGAGGCTCCTACGAGCAGTACTTC. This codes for CASSPRQGGSYEQYF.

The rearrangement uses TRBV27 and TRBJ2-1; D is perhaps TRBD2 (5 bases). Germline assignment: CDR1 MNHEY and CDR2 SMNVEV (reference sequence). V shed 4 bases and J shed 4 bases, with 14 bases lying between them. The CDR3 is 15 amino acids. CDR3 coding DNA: TGTGCCAGCAGTTCAAGTTTTTCGGGATACAATGAGCAGTTCTTC. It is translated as CASSSSFSGYNEQFF.

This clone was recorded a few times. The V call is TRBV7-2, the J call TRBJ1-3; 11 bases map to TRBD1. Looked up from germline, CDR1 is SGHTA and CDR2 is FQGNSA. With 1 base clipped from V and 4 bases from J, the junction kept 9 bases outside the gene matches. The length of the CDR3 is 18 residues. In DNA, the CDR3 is TGTGCCAGCAGCTTAGGCAGGACAGGGGGCGCCTGGGGAAACACCATATATTTT. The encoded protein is CASSLGRTGGAWGNTIYF.

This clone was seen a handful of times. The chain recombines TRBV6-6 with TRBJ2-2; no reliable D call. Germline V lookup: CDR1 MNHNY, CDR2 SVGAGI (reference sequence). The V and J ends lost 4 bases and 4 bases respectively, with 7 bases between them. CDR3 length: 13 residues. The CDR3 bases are TGTGCCAGCAGTTCTCCCCCCACCGGGGAGCTGTTTTTT. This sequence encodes CASSSPPTGELFF.

CDR3 coding DNA: TGTGCCAGCAGTCTAAACCCCCCGGGACAGGCCTTCTTC. Protein: CASSLNPPGQAFF. The rearrangement uses TRBV28 and TRBJ2-1, with TRBD1 matching 8 bases. The CDR3 is 13 amino acids. The J segment lost 16 bases and the V segment lost 5 bases, leaving 13 bases of the junction unmatched. Looked up from germline, CDR1 is MDHEN and CDR2 is SYDVKM.

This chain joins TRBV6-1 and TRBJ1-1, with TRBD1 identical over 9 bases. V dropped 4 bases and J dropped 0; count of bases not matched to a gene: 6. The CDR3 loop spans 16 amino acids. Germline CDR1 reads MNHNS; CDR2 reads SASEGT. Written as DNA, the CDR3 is TGTGCCAGCAGTGCGGGACAGGGCCTTATGAACACTGAAGCTTTCTTT. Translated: CASSAGQGLMNTEAFF.

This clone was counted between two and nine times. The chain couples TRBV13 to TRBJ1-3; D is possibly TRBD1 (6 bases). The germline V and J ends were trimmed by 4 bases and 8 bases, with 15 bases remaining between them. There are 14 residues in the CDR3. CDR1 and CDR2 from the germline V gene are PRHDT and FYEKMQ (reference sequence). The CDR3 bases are TGTGCCAGCAGCTCACAGGGAGTTCTGGACACCATATATTTT. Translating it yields CASSSQGVLDTIYF.

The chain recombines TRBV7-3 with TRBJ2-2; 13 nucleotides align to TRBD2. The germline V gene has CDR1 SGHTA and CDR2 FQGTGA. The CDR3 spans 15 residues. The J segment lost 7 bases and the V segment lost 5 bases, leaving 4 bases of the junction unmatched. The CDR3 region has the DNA TGTGCCAGCAGCGACGGGACTAGCGGGATCGGGGAGCTGTTTTTT. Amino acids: CASSDGTSGIGELFF.

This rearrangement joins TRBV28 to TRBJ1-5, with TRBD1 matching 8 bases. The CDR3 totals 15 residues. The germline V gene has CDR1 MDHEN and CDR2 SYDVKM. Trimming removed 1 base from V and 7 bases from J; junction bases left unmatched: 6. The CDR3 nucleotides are TGTGCCAGCAGTTTATCGACGACAGGGGTCCAGCCCCAGCATTTT. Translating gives CASSLSTTGVQPQHF.

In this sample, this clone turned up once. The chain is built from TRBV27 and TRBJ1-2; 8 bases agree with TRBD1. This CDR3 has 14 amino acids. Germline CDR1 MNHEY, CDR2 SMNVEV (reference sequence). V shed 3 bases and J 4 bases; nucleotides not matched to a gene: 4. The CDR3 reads CASSFGQGGYGYTF. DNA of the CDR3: TGTGCCAGCAGTTTCGGACAGGGAGGCTATGGCTACACCTTC.

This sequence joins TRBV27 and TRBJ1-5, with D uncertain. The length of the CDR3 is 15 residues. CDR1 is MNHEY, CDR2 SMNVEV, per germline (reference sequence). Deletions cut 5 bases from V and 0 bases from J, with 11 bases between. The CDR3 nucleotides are TGTGCCAGCAGTCCCCTGGGCCGTAGCAATCAGCCCCAGCATTTT. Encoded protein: CASSPLGRSNQPQHF.

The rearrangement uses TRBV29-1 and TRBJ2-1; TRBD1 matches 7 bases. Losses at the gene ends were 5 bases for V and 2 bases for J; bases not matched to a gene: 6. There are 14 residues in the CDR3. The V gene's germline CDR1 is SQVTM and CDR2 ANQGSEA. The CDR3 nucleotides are TGCAGCGTTCTTTCGGGACAGCCCTACAATGAGCAGTTCTTC. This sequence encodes CSVLSGQPYNEQFF.